These 13 T cell receptor beta chains were sequenced from one sample in a study of spatial heterogeneity in lung cancer. As for time point: sample taken at primary tumor resection. Using its own MiXCR run on the 5' RACE reads, TCRdb lists one record per CDR3 protein. The top ten clones hold around 12% of a sample with about 11,000 distinct CDR3 sequences, about 5% of them seen once. Antigen specificity for these receptors is unknown. Broader study findings: Expanded alpha and beta TCR counts within tumors tracked tumor mutation counts.

The specimen comprised lung tumor tissue, sampled at surgery. The origin of the receptors is a male donor with early-stage non-small cell lung cancer.

By sample share, this clonotype is medium-sized. With the library built for alpha chains, this beta chain is off target and its frequency is not meaningful. This chain joins TRBV9 and TRBJ2-3; tentative D call: TRBD2 (7 bases). The V gene's germline CDR1 is SGDLS and CDR2 YYNGEE. The CDR3 extends over 16 amino acids. Trimming stripped 3 bases from V and 3 bases from J, with 17 bases between. The DNA for the CDR3 is TGTGCCAGCAGCGGGGTCCGAGGGGGAGGGACAGATACGCAGTATTTT. It is translated as CASSGVRGGGTDTQYF.

The table lists this clonotype with many counts. This beta chain is a stray sequence in a library constructed for alpha chains; its clone size is not meaningful. The chain has TRBV5-4 and TRBJ2-2; a possible D gene is TRBD2 (5 bases). Germline V gives CDR1 SGHNT, CDR2 YYREEE (reference sequence). V gave up 5 bases and J gave up 6 bases, with 8 bases separating them. This CDR3 contains 12 residues. Here the CDR3 DNA reads TGTGCCAGCAGTCCGGGGTCCGGGGAGCTGTTTTTT. Amino acids: CASSPGSGELFF.

Worth noting for this clonotype: Since the library was made to target alpha chains, this beta chain is a stray read and its abundance is not meaningful. The chain recombines TRBV7-2 with TRBJ2-2, with 9 bases fitting TRBD1. The CDR3 is made up of 17 amino acids. CDR1 and CDR2 from the germline V gene are SGHTA and FQGNSA. J was trimmed by 7 bases and V by 1 base; bases with no gene match: 10. The CDR3 region is CASSLVLGQGLVGELFF. Here the CDR3 DNA reads TGTGCCAGCAGCTTAGTCCTCGGACAGGGGTTGGTCGGGGAGCTGTTTTTT.

This clonotype was seen ten or more times. This beta chain turned up in a library designed for alpha chains; as an off-target read, its abundance says little. Here the CDR3 reads CASSPSETQYF. CDR3 DNA: TGTGCCAGCTCACCATCCGAGACCCAGTACTTC. The genes are TRBV18 and TRBJ2-5; D remains unclear. The V and J ends lost 2 bases and 5 bases respectively, with 3 bases between them. CDR3 length equals 11 residues. Germline V gene lookup returns CDR1 KGHSH and CDR2 LQKENI.

This clonotype was detected ten times or more. This beta chain slipped into a library made for alpha chains as a stray read, so its size is not meaningful. The chain has TRBV20-1 and TRBJ2-2, with a weak D call TRBD2 (6 bases). Trimming pared 4 bases from V and 2 bases from J, leaving 11 bases between. The CDR3 is 14 residues long. CDR1 is DFQATT, CDR2 SNEGSKA, per germline (reference sequence). The CDR3 loop is CSAKAGRNTGELFF. CDR3 DNA: TGCAGTGCTAAGGCGGGAAGAAACACCGGGGAGCTGTTTTTT.

This clonotype was seen repeatedly, ten times or more. Little can be read into the size of this beta chain, an off-target read in a library designed for alpha chains. V usage is TRBV20-1 and J usage is TRBJ1-1, with no clear D. In germline, CDR1 is DFQATT, CDR2 SNEGSKA (reference sequence). CDR3 length: 16 residues. V was cut by 0 bases and J by 3 bases, with 17 bases left in between. CDR3 in amino acids: CSARDVKGRTDTEAFF. The CDR3 DNA is TGCAGTGCTAGAGATGTAAAGGGAAGAACGGACACTGAAGCTTTCTTT.

This clonotype occurred many times. This beta chain represents an off-target read in a library built for alpha chains; its size is of limited meaning. The gene calls are TRBV6-5 and TRBJ2-7, with 7 nucleotides matching TRBD1. There are 14 residues in the CDR3. Germline V CDR1 and CDR2: MNHEY, SVGAGI. After removal of 0 bases from V and 3 bases from J, the junction contained 2 bases not matched to a gene. CDR3 sequence: CASSYSQGDYEQYF. As DNA, the CDR3 is TGTGCCAGCAGTTACTCTCAGGGGGACTACGAGCAGTACTTC.

At least ten counts were recorded for this clonotype. This beta chain lies outside the target of a library built for alpha chains; its clone size means little. This chain joins TRBV29-1 and TRBJ1-1; D remains unclear. The V and J ends lost 4 bases and 5 bases respectively, with 14 bases between them. Per the germline V gene, CDR1 is SQVTM and CDR2 is ANQGSEA. CDR3 length: 13 residues. CDR3 residues: CSVGSQVGTEAFF. In nucleotides, the CDR3 is TGCAGCGTTGGAAGTCAGGTGGGGACTGAAGCTTTCTTT.

This clonotype was recorded many times. Since the library was made to target alpha chains, this beta chain is a stray read and its abundance is not meaningful. CDR3: CSARDRDYGYTF. The CDR3 DNA is TGCAGTGCTAGAGATCGGGACTATGGCTACACCTTC. This chain links TRBV20-1 with TRBJ1-2; D gene unclear. Germline loops: CDR1 DFQATT, CDR2 SNEGSKA (reference sequence). CDR3 size: 12 residues. The V gene lost 0 bases and the J gene lost 3 bases, with 5 bases spanning the gap.

This clonotype was observed at least ten times. Because the library targeted alpha chains, this beta chain is an off-target read whose size means little. The chain carries TRBV20-1 and TRBJ2-5; D unresolved. Looked up from germline, CDR1 is DFQATT and CDR2 is SNEGSKA (reference sequence). This CDR3 has 10 amino acids. Trimming pared 7 bases from V and 5 bases from J, leaving 8 bases between. CDR3 amino acids: CSVLGETQYF. The CDR3 DNA is TGCAGTGTTCTCGGCGAGACCCAGTACTTC.

This clonotype showed up just a few times. Since it is a stray read in a library aimed at alpha chains, this beta chain has a size that is not meaningful. The chain joins TRBV7-2 to TRBJ2-1; perhaps TRBD1 as D (6 bases). This CDR3 is 16 amino acids long. CDR1 is SGHTA, CDR2 FQGNSA, per germline. V shed 1 base and J shed 0 bases, with 10 bases lying between them. In DNA form, the CDR3 reads TGTGCCAGCAGCTTAGTGGCGGACAGCTCCTACAATGAGCAGTTCTTC. Translated: CASSLVADSSYNEQFF.

Many counts were recorded for this clonotype. This beta chain represents an off-target read in a library built for alpha chains; its size is of limited meaning. The rearrangement uses TRBV2 and TRBJ2-7, with a weak D call TRBD1 (6 bases). Germline V lookup: CDR1 SNHLY, CDR2 FYNNEI. Trimming took off 7 bases at V and 0 bases at J, with 10 bases between the two ends. The CDR3 is 13 amino acids. This CDR3 is CASTRQDSYEQYF. The CDR3 DNA is TGTGCCAGCACTAGACAGGACTCCTACGAGCAGTACTTC. Full variable domain (outside the CDR3, taken from reference TRBV2 and TRBJ2-7): EPEVTQTPSHQVTQMGQEVILRCVPISNHLYFYWYRQILGQKVEFLVSFYNNEISEKSEIFDDQFSVERPDGSNFTLKIRSTKLEDSAMYFCASTRQDSYEQYFGPGTRLTVT.

Note on this clonotype: Since the library was made to target alpha chains, this beta chain is a stray read and its abundance is not meaningful. The chain couples TRBV3-1 to TRBJ1-5, with D unclear. CDR1 and CDR2 from the germline V gene are LGHDT and YNNKEL (reference sequence). This CDR3 contains 14 residues. The V end lost 4 bases, the J end lost 4 bases, and 11 bases lay between the germline ends. The CDR3 coding sequence is TGTGCCAGCAGCCCCGGGCAGAGGAATCAGCCCCAGCATTTT. It codes for CASSPGQRNQPQHF.